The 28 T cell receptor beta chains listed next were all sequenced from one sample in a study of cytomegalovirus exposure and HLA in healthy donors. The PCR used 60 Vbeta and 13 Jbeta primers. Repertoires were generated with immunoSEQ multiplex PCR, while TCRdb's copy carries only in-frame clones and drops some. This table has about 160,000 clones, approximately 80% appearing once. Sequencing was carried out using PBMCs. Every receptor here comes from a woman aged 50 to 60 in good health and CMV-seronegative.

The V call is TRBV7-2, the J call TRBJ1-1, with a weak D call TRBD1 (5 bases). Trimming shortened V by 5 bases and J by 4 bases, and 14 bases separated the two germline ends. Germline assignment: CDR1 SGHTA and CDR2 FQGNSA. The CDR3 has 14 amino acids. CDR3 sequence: CASSPVLGGTEAFF. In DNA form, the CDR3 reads TGTGCCAGCAGCCCGGTTCTGGGGGGCACTGAAGCTTTCTTT.

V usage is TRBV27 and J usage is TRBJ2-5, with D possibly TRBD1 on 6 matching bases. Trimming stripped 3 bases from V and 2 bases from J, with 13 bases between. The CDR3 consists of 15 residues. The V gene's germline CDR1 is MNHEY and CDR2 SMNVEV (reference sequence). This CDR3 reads CASSFIGQQQETQYF. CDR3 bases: TGTGCCAGCAGTTTTATAGGACAGCAGCAAGAGACCCAGTACTTC.

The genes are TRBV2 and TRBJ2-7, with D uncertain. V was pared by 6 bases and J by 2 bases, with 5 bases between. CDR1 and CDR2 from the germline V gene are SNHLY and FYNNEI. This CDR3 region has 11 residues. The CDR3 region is CASSPAYEQYF. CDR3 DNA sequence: TGTGCCAGCAGCCCTGCCTACGAGCAGTACTTC.

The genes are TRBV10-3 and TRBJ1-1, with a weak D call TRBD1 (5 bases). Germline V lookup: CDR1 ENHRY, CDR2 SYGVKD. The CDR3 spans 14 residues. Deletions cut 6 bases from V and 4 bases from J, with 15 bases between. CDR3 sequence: CAIRKQESGTEAFF. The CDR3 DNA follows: TGTGCCATCAGGAAACAGGAATCCGGCACTGAAGCTTTCTTT.

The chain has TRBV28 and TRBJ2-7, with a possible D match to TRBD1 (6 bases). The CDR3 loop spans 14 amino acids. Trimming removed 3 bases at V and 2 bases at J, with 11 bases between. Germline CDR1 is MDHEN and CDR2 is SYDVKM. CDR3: CASSFRGRAYEQYF. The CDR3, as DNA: TGTGCCAGCAGTTTTAGGGGGAGAGCCTACGAGCAGTACTTC.

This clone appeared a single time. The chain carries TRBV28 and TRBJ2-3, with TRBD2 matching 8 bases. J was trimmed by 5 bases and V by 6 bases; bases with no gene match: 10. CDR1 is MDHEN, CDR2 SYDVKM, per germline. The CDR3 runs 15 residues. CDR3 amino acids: CASRQRETPGDTQYF. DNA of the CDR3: TGTGCCAGCAGACAGCGGGAGACCCCGGGAGATACGCAGTATTTT.

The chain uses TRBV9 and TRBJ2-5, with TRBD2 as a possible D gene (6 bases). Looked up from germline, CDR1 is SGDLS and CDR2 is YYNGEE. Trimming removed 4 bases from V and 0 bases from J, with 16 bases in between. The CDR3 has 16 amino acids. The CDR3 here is CASSPEAGLYQETQYF. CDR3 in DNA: TGTGCCAGCAGCCCAGAAGCGGGCCTGTACCAAGAGACCCAGTACTTC.

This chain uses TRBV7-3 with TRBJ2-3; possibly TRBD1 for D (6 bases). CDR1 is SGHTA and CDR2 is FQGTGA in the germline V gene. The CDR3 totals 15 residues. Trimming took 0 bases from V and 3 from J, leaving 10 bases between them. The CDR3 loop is CASSLTQGGTDTQYF. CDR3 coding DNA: TGTGCCAGCAGCTTAACACAGGGTGGGACAGATACGCAGTATTTT.

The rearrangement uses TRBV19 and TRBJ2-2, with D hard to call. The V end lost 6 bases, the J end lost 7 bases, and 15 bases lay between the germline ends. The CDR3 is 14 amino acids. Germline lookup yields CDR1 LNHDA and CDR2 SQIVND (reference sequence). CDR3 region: CASRRKQAGGELFF. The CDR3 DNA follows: TGTGCCAGTAGACGGAAGCAGGCTGGCGGGGAGCTGTTTTTT.

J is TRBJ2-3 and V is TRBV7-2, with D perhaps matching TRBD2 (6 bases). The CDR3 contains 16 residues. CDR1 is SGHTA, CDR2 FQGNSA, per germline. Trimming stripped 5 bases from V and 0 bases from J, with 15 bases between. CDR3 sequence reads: CASSPPSGYSTDTQYF. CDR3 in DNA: TGTGCCAGCAGCCCCCCAAGCGGGTATAGCACAGATACGCAGTATTTT.

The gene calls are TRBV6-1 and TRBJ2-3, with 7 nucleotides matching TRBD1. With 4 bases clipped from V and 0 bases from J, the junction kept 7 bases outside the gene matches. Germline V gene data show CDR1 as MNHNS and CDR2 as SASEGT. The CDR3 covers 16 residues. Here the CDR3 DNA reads TGTGCCAGCAGTGCCCCGGGACAGATTAGCACAGATACGCAGTATTTT. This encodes CASSAPGQISTDTQYF.

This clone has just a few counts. CDR3 sequence reads: CASSPQGGSTNEKLFF. CDR3 nucleotides: TGTGCCAGCAGTCCCCAGGGGGGTTCGACTAATGAAAAACTGTTTTTT. The chain uses TRBV25-1 and TRBJ1-4; 7 nucleotides line up with TRBD1. From germline, CDR1 is MGHDK and CDR2 SYGVNS. V shed 5 bases and J 2 bases; nucleotides not matched to a gene: 8. This CDR3 comprises 16 residues.

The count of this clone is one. The CDR3 DNA is TGTGCCAGCAGTTCAGTGGTTATGTGGACAGGGGGCTACGAGCAGTACTTC. Translation gives CASSSVVMWTGGYEQYF. V is TRBV28 and J is TRBJ2-7; 10 bases fit TRBD1. The germline V gene encodes CDR1 MDHEN and CDR2 SYDVKM. V shed 4 bases, J shed 3 bases, and the junction held 12 bases outside the gene matches. This CDR3 is built from 17 residues.

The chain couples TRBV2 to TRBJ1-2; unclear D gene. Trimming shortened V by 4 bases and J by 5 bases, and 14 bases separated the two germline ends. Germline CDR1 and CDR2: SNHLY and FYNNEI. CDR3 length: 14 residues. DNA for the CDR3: TGTGCCAGCAGTGCCCCAAGCTCCTTATATGGCTACACCTTC. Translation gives CASSAPSSLYGYTF.

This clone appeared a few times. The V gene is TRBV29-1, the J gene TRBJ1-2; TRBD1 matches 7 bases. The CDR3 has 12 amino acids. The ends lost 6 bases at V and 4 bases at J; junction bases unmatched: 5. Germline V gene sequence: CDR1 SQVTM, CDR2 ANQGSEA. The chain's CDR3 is CSVLGQSYGYTF. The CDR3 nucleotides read TGCAGCGTACTGGGACAGTCCTATGGCTACACCTTC.

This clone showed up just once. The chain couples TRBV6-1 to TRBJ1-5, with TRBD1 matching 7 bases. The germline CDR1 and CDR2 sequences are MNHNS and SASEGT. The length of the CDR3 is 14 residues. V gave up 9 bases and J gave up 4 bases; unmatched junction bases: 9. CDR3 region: CASSTGLWNQPQHF. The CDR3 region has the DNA TGTGCCAGTTCGACAGGGCTCTGGAATCAGCCCCAGCATTTT.

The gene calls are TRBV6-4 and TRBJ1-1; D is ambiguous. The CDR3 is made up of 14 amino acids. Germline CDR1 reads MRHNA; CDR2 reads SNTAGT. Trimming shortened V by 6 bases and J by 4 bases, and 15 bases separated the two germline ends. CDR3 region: CASSQELEATEAFF. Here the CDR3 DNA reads TGTGCCAGCAGCCAGGAACTAGAGGCCACTGAAGCTTTCTTT.

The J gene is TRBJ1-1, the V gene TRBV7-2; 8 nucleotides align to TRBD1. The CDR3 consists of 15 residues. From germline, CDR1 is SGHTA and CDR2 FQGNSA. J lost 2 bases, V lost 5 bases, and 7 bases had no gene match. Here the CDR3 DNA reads TGTGCCAGCAGCCTAGGGACAGGCCCTAACACTGAAGCTTTCTTT. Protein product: CASSLGTGPNTEAFF.

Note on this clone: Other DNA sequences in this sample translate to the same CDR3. CDR3 sequence (DNA): TGCAGCGTTGAGGCAGGGGGTGGCTATGGCTACACCTTC. This encodes CSVEAGGGYGYTF. The gene calls are TRBV29-1 and TRBJ1-2; 7 bases line up with TRBD1. Trimming took 3 bases from V and 4 from J; bases not matched to a gene: 5. Germline V gene data show CDR1 as SQVTM and CDR2 as ANQGSEA. The CDR3 runs to 13 residues.

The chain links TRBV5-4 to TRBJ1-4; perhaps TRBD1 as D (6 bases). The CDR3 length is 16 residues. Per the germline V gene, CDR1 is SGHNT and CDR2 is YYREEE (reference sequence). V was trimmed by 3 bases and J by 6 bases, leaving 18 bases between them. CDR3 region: CASSSGPRKGDEKLFF. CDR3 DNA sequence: TGTGCCAGCAGCTCCGGACCGAGAAAGGGGGATGAAAAACTGTTTTTT. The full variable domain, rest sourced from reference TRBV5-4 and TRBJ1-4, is ETGVTQSPTHLIKTRGQQVTLRCSSQSGHNTVSWYQQALGQGPQFIFQYYREEENGRGNFPPRFSGLQFPNYSSELNVNALELDDSALYLCASSSGPRKGDEKLFFGSGTQLSVL.

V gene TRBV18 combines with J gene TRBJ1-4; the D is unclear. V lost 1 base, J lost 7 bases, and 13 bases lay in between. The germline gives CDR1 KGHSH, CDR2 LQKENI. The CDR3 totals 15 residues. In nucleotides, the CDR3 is TGTGCCAGCTCACCACGTCCCAACGGGTCTGAAAAACTGTTTTTT. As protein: CASSPRPNGSEKLFF.

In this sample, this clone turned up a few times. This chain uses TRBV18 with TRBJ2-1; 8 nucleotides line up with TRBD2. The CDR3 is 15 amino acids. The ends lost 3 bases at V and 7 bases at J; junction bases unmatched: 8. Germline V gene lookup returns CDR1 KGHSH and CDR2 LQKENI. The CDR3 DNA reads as TGTGCCAGCTCACCGACGGGGGGGTTATTGAATGAGCAGTTCTTC. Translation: CASSPTGGLLNEQFF.

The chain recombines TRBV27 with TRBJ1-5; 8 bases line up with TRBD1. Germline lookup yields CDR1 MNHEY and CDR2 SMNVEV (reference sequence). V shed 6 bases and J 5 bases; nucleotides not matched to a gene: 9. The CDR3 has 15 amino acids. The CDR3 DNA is TGTGCCAGCAGCCCAGGACAGGGTGGCGATCAGCCCCAGCATTTT. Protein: CASSPGQGGDQPQHF.

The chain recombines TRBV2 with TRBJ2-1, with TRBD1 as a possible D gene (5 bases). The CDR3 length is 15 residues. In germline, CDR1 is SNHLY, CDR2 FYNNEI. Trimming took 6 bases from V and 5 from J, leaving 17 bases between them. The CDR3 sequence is CASRLDMQRNNEQFF. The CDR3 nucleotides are TGTGCCAGCAGGCTGGACATGCAAAGGAACAATGAGCAGTTCTTC.

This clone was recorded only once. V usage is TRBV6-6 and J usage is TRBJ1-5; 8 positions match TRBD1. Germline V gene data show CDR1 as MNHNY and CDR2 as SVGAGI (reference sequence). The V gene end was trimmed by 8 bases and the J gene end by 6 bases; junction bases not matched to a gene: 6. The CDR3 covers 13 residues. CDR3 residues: CASAGGASQPQHF. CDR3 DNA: TGTGCCAGCGCAGGGGGCGCGAGTCAGCCCCAGCATTTT.

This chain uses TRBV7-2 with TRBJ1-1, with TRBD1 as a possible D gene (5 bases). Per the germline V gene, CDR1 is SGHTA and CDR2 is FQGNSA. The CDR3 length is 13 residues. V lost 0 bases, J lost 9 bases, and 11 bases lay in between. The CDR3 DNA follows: TGTGCCAGCAGCTTAGCCAGGGAGGGTAAAGCTTTCTTT. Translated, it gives CASSLAREGKAFF.

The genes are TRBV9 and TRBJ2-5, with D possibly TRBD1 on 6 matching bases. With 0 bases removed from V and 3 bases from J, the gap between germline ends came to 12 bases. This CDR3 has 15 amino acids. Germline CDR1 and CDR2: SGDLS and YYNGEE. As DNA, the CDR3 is TGTGCCAGCAGCGTAGTTGGGACAAACAAAGAGACCCAGTACTTC. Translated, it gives CASSVVGTNKETQYF.

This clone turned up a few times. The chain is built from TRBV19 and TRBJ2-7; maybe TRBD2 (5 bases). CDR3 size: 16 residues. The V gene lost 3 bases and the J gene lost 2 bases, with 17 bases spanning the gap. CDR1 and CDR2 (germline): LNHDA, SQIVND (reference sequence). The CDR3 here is CASSMGAAGLPYEQYF. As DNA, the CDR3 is TGTGCCAGTAGTATGGGAGCAGCTGGACTTCCCTACGAGCAGTACTTC.